This entry features one T cell receptor beta chain sequence. This sample is part of a study of blood T cell repertoires in COVID-19. Looking at the study overall: COVID-19 samples collected from the United States, Italy and Spain covered acute and convalescent phases. T cells, B-cell-depleted T cells, or PBMCs supplied cDNA or gDNA.

This CDR3 region has 14 residues. Germline loops: CDR1 GTSNPN, CDR2 SVGIG (reference sequence). Trimming left V 0 bases short and J 1 base short, with 7 bases between. Original analysis: Estimation of nucleated cell counts was performed using reference gene primer amplification. Data came from immunoSEQ multiplex PCR; TCRdb stores just in-frame clones and leaves some out. The V and J calls and clone size were taken over from that table, and D and trimming were inferred from the DNA. There are 110,000 to 150,000 clones in the sample; 88% occur only once, and over 1.5% lies in the top ten. Sequencing used peripheral blood. This sequence was found in a man between 65 and 85 years old with acute or convalescent COVID-19. The chain uses TRBV30 and TRBJ1-5, with D possibly TRBD1 on 5 matching bases. The CDR3 protein is CAWSVGGSNQPQHF. CDR3 DNA: TGTGCCTGGAGTGTTGGGGGGAGCAATCAGCCCCAGCATTTT.